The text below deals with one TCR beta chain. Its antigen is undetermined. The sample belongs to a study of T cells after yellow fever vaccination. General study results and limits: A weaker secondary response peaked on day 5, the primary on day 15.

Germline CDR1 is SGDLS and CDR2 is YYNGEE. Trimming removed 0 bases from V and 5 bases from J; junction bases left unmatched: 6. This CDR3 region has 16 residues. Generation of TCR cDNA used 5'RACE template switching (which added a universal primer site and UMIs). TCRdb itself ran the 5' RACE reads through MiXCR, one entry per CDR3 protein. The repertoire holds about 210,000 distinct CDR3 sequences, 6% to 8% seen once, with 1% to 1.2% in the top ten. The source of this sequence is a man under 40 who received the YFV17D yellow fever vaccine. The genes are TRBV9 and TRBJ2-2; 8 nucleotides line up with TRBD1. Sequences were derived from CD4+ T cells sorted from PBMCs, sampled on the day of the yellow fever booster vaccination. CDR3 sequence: CASSVGDRGRTGELFF. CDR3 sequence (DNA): TGTGCCAGCAGCGTAGGAGACAGGGGTCGAACCGGGGAGCTGTTTTTT.